This passage covers 7 T cell receptor beta chains from one sample sequenced in a study of early T cells in non-severe SARS-CoV-2 infection. TCRdb independently ran MiXCR on the 5' RACE reads; one entry per CDR3 protein. The sample yields 86,000 or so distinct CDR3 sequences, less than 8% seen once. Sequencing input: whole blood. These receptors were obtained from an adult who was a healthcare worker with PCR-confirmed SARS-CoV-2 infection or an uninfected control (not recorded which).

The chain is built from TRBV7-2 and TRBJ1-1; D uncertain. The CDR3 is 15 amino acids. Germline CDR1 reads SGHTA; CDR2 reads FQGNSA. V lost 5 bases to trimming and J lost 1 base, with 14 bases between them. This chain's CDR3 is CASSLDPTPNTEAFF. The CDR3 DNA sequence: TGTGCCAGCAGCCTGGACCCCACTCCGAACACTGAAGCTTTCTTT.

This clonotype was recorded a few times. A much more abundant neighbour one base away suggests this may be a read error. CDR3: CSGWSKSYGYTF. DNA for the CDR3: TGCAGCGGTTGGAGCAAGAGTTATGGCTACACCTTC. The chain uses TRBV29-1 and TRBJ1-2; D not certain. CDR3 length: 12 residues. V lost 7 bases and J 5 bases, leaving 14 bases between the germline ends. Germline V lookup: CDR1 SQVTM, CDR2 ANQGSEA.

The chain joins TRBV12-5 to TRBJ2-2; possibly TRBD1 for D (5 bases). The CDR3 loop spans 12 amino acids. In germline, CDR1 is LGHNT, CDR2 FRNRAP. V was shortened by 4 bases and J by 7 bases, with 7 bases between the two germline ends. The CDR3 protein is CASGSDSGELFF. CDR3 bases: TGTGCTAGTGGTTCCGACAGCGGGGAGCTGTTTTTT.

This clonotype has ten or more counts. This chain joins TRBV4-2 and TRBJ2-6, with 13 bases fitting TRBD2. Germline V gene sequence: CDR1 LGHNA, CDR2 YNFKEQ. V gave up 4 bases and J gave up 3 bases; unmatched junction bases: 6. The CDR3 runs 18 residues. CDR3 sequence reads: CASSLRTSGGYGANVLTF. CDR3 nucleotide sequence: TGTGCCAGCAGCCTGCGGACTAGCGGGGGTTATGGGGCCAACGTCCTGACTTTC.

This clonotype has at least ten counts. This chain links TRBV7-9 with TRBJ2-2, with TRBD2 matching 9 bases. The CDR3 contains 12 residues. CDR1 and CDR2 (germline): SEHNR, FQNEAQ (reference sequence). With V trimmed by 5 bases and J by 13 bases, 5 bases remained unmatched. The CDR3 DNA reads as TGTGCCAGCAGCGGGACTAGCCTTCGGCTGTTTTTT. This codes for CASSGTSLRLFF. Variable domain in full (rest from reference TRBV7-9 and TRBJ2-2): DTGVSQNPRHKITKRGQNVTFRCDPISEHNRLYWYRQTLGQGPEFLTYFQNEAQLEKSRLLSDRFSAERPKGSFSTLEIQRTEQGDSAMYLCASSGTSLRLFFGEGSRLTVL.

This clonotype has a handful of counts. The chain employs TRBV5-5 and TRBJ2-1, with D perhaps matching TRBD1 (5 bases). The CDR3 runs to 14 residues. Germline V CDR1 and CDR2: SGHKS, YYEKEE (reference sequence). Trimming stripped 1 base from V and 13 bases from J, with 18 bases between. CDR3 in amino acids: CASSLRRQSPAQFF. For the CDR3, the DNA is TGTGCCAGCAGCTTGCGGAGACAGTCCCCCGCTCAGTTCTTC. Combining the CDR3 with reference TRBV5-5 and TRBJ2-1 gives the whole variable domain DAGVTQSPTHLIKTRGQQVTLRCSPISGHKSVSWYQQVLGQGPQFIFQYYEKEERGRGNFPDRFSARQFPNYSSELNVNALLLGDSALYLCASSLRRQSPAQFFGPGTRLTVL.

This clonotype was seen repeatedly, ten times or more. The chain employs TRBV20-1 and TRBJ2-3; D unclear. Germline lookup yields CDR1 DFQATT and CDR2 SNEGSKA (reference sequence). V was shortened by 4 bases and J by 1 base, with 6 bases between the two germline ends. The CDR3 is 12 residues long. CDR3 sequence reads: CSATQRTDTQYF. The CDR3 coding sequence is TGCAGTGCTACCCAGCGCACAGATACGCAGTATTTT.